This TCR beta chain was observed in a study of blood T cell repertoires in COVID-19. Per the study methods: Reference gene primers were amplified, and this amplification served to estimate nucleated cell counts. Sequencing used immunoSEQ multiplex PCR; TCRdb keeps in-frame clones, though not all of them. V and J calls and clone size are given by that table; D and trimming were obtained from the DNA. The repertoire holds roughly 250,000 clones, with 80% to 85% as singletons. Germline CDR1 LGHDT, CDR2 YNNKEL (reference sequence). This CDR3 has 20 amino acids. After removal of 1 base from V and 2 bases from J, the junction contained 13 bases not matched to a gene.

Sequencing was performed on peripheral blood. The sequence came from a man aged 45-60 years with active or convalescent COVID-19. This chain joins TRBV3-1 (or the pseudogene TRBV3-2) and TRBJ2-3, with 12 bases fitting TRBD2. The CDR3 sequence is CASSQGASGGAVRDTDTQYF. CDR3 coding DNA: TGTGCCAGCAGCCAAGGGGCTAGCGGGGGGGCCGTCCGCGACACAGATACGCAGTATTTT.